Sequencing of this T cell receptor beta chain was carried out in a study of shared clonotypes between healthy human individuals. Across the study: Donors, aged 18 to 49, were a couple of women and three men. There were three CD4 naive, three CD4 memory, two CD8 naive and one CD8 memory plates per donor.

The study's findings and limits: When compared with the clonotypes that were shared by all four sorted-subset donors, the non-shared clonotypes turned out to have lower generation probabilities.

The table lists this clone with a count of one. Its target is not known. Only in-frame clones appear in the TCRdb table, and some are missing; sequencing was by immunoSEQ multiplex PCR. The sample has 450,000 to 700,000 clones; about 95% are singletons. CD45RO-negative CD8 cells positively selected for CCR7 made up the naive population, which excluded terminally differentiated effector memory CD45RA+ cells. The sequence was collected from a woman under 40 in good health. Sequenced: naive CD8+ T cells sorted from blood.

The CDR3 DNA reads TGTGCCAGCAGCCTTTATAGCGGGAGTAGCGGGGAGCTGTTTTTT. Translation: CASSLYSGSSGELFF. This rearrangement joins TRBV13 to TRBJ2-2, with 9 bases matching TRBD2. The CDR3 contains 15 residues. The V and J ends lost 5 bases and 7 bases, in that order; junction bases with no gene match: 8. Germline V gene lookup returns CDR1 PRHDT and CDR2 FYEKMQ (reference sequence).